This T cell receptor beta chain was profiled in a study of shared clonotypes between healthy human individuals. General study points: Apart from blood, nothing was sampled; tissue repertoires likely differ.

As concerns this clone: Antigen specificity is unknown.

As originally analysed: Because ImmunoSEQ provided only junction sequences with no quality scores, the filtering differed. Assay used: immunoSEQ multiplex PCR; TCRdb lists only in-frame clones, some missing. That table is the source of V, J and clone size, and D and trimming were worked out from the DNA. This table holds more than 450,000 clones, approximately 85% found once. From germline, CDR1 is SQVTM and CDR2 ANQGSEA. Trimming took off 7 bases at V and 2 bases at J, with 12 bases between the two ends. The CDR3 length is 13 residues. This receptor was identified in a woman in her thirties or forties in good health. Some clones in this sample may be carry-over from other donors' samples. The sequenced material came from PBMCs. V usage is TRBV29-1 and J usage is TRBJ2-4, with no clear D. The CDR3 coding sequence is TGCAGCGGAACAGAACTACCCAAAAACATTCAGTACTTC. Encoded protein: CSGTELPKNIQYF.